This TCR beta chain appears in the sequencing data of a study of T-cell reconstitution after alpha-beta-depleted transplantation in children. Unique molecular identifiers were incorporated into the prepared TCRbeta library. A single record per CDR3 protein comes from TCRdb applying MiXCR to the PCR reads. This sample carries about 130,000 distinct CDR3 sequences, roughly 10% of them seen once, and the ten largest clones take less than 25%. The germline V and J ends were trimmed by 3 bases and 1 base, with 16 bases remaining between them. This CDR3 is 16 amino acids long. General study results and limits: Expanded graft clones numbering several hundred reportedly gave rise to alpha-beta T cells about two months after transplant. Newly produced T cells mostly accounted for T-cell counts and diversity one year post-transplant. For some patients, TCRbeta diversity was high at day 60 because of recipient T cells and thymic progenitors that survived.

This clonotype occurred many times. What it binds is unknown. The V and J genes are TRBV12-3 or TRBV12-4 and TRBJ2-7, with D uncertain. The TCR was taken from a girl under three years old who had a stem cell transplant for combined immunodeficiency, so the T cells may come from the graft donor. This specimen was PBMCs, mostly from graft donor cells, taken 180 days after TCRalphabeta/CD19-depleted stem cell transplant. The CDR3 bases are TGTGCCAGCAGTTTTTGGCCGGTTGGCGGTTCCTACGAGCAGTACTTC. Translation gives CASSFWPVGGSYEQYF.